The 8 T cell receptor beta chains below were found in one sample sequenced in a study of T-cell memory formation after mild COVID-19. TCRdb re-analysed the 5' RACE reads in MiXCR, keeping a single row per CDR3 protein. Of under 250,000 distinct CDR3 sequences listed, over 7.5% were seen once; the top ten hold roughly 3.5%. The sample taken for sequencing was PBMCs or a T cell subset sorted from them (not recorded which). These receptors were taken from a man younger than 30 who had mild COVID-19 (a few samples of this study predate the infection). Cell type and time point are not known.

This clonotype was picked up many times. The chain is built from TRBV2 and TRBJ2-7, with TRBD1 identical over 10 bases. V lost 4 bases and J lost 2; bases outside the gene matches: 2. There are 14 residues in the CDR3. Germline V CDR1 and CDR2: SNHLY, FYNNEI. The CDR3 region is CASSGGQGAYEQYF. CDR3 in DNA: TGTGCCAGCAGTGGAGGACAGGGGGCCTACGAGCAGTACTTC.

The V call is TRBV20-1, the J call TRBJ2-3; 9 positions agree with TRBD2. This CDR3 region has 16 residues. J gave up 2 bases and V 2 bases, and 8 bases lay outside the gene matches. CDR1 is DFQATT, CDR2 SNEGSKA, per germline (reference sequence). In DNA form, the CDR3 reads TGCAGTGCTAGACCGGTGCTAGCGGGGAACACAGATACGCAGTATTTT. This translates into CSARPVLAGNTDTQYF.

This clonotype showed up just a few times. The chain employs TRBV6-5 and TRBJ2-7; D gene unclear. V was shortened by 6 bases and J by 4 bases, with 16 bases between the two germline ends. This CDR3 has 14 amino acids. Germline CDR1 is MNHEY and CDR2 is SVGAGI. DNA of the CDR3: TGTGCCAGCAGCCGGTCGGACCGGCAATACGAGCAGTACGTC. Its protein product is CASSRSDRQYEQYV.

The genes are TRBV12-3 or TRBV12-4 and TRBJ1-4; weak D call: TRBD1 (5 bases). Deletions cut 6 bases from V and 8 bases from J, with 16 bases between. The CDR3 extends over 14 amino acids. CDR3 sequence: CASRSRDLAEKLFF. CDR3 bases: TGTGCCAGCAGATCCCGGGACCTTGCCGAAAAACTGTTTTTT.

This clonotype appeared a few times. The chain couples TRBV4-3 to TRBJ2-3; D not certain. V was shortened by 0 bases and J by 6 bases, with 10 bases between the two germline ends. This CDR3 is 14 amino acids long. CDR1 is LGHNA, CDR2 YSLEER, per germline. Here the CDR3 reads CASSQDGLGDTQYF. CDR3 sequence (DNA): TGCGCCAGCAGCCAAGATGGGCTCGGGGATACGCAGTATTTT.

This clonotype appeared many times. This rearrangement joins TRBV5-1 to TRBJ1-4, with TRBD1 as a possible D gene (5 bases). There are 16 residues in the CDR3. From germline, CDR1 is SGHRS and CDR2 YFSETQ. V lost 2 bases and J 7 bases, leaving 18 bases between the germline ends. The CDR3 sequence is CASSFGTVSSGEKLFF. CDR3 DNA: TGCGCCAGCAGCTTTGGGACGGTATCATCGGGTGAAAAACTGTTTTTT.

The chain uses TRBV6-1 and TRBJ2-5; 8 bases align to TRBD1. Trimming took 5 bases from V and 4 from J; bases not matched to a gene: 6. The CDR3 has 14 amino acids. CDR1 is MNHNS, CDR2 SASEGT, per germline. CDR3 region: CASSTRQGRETQYF. The CDR3 region has the DNA TGTGCCAGCAGTACTCGACAGGGGCGAGAGACCCAGTACTTC.

This chain uses TRBV12-3 or TRBV12-4 with TRBJ2-1; TRBD2 might be the D (6 bases). This CDR3 has 13 residues. Trimming stripped 7 bases from V and 4 bases from J, with 11 bases between. The CDR3 sequence is CASKEGDYNEQFF. The CDR3 DNA follows: TGTGCCAGCAAGGAGGGAGATTACAATGAGCAGTTCTTC.